This record concerns one T cell receptor (beta chain) sequence. The target of this receptor is not known. No clone much larger than this one lies a single base away; base qualities are absent. The collaborating institutions used their own protocols to collect whole blood in K2EDTA tubes. For TCRbeta analysis, collaborator samples were shipped as frozen whole blood, as isolated PBMCs, or as DNA extracted from either sample type. CDR1 and CDR2, looked up from the germline V gene, are KGHSH and LQKENI. The junction carries 12 bases between V and J, which are trimmed by 3 bases and 2 bases respectively. The CDR3, from cysteine to phenylalanine, totals 15 residues. Just CDR3 DNA is preserved here, 45 bases in frame from base 1. This sample was taken from a study of blood T cell repertoires in COVID-19 (dated by TCRdb to between 2020 and 2021). Concerning the study at large: Samples from collaborators originated in the United States, Italy and Spain and spanned both the acute and convalescent phases of COVID-19. HLA class I and class II types, where available, came from metadata supplied by the sample provider rather than from assay-based typing. Subjects who had been exposed to COVID-19, were actively infected with it, or had recovered from it provided the deeply sampled blood TCRbeta repertoires that made up the dataset. Nearly every sample came with metadata listing a de-identified subject ID, COVID-19 status, age in years and sex. The samples were drawn from the first 160 participants of the ongoing ImmuneRACE study and from 950 to 1,500 subjects provided by 6 global collaborators. A freely available public database, intended as a resource for researchers studying the immune response to SARS-CoV-2, is where the repertoires were released. The material from the prospective study consisted of cDNA or gDNA derived from T cells, B-cell-depleted T cells, or PBMCs. Paper-wide results and their limitations: The quantity of clinical and demographic metadata differed by source and by participant and was supplied without curation.

TCRbeta CDR3 regions were amplified from genomic DNA by means of the immunoSEQ Assay, a bias-controlled multiplex PCR. The original methods were these. Nucleated cell counts per sample were estimated from amplification of reference gene primers within the assay. To quantify the absolute abundance of each unique TCRbeta CDR3 rearrangement, sequence reads were collapsed and filtered. Productive Simpson clonality was computed per sample as the square root of Simpson's diversity index over productive rearrangements. As stored in TCRdb, this immuneACCESS dataset retains in-frame rearrangements with V and J assigned. A fraction of the clones does not appear; measured against another copy, unresolved V genes explain less than half of the discrepancy, and the remainder lacks a known reason. D and trimming come from the DNA, and the V and J calls and clone size come from that table. The sample has tens of thousands of clones on record, around 84% of them singletons. The ten largest clones represent 12% of the sample.

The sequence joins TRBV18 to TRBJ2-3; the D gene identity is not certain. The clonotype was recovered from a human donor in a cohort sampled during active COVID-19. Source material: peripheral blood. The CDR3 region has the sequence CASSPTFRPTDTQYF. Read as DNA, the sequence is TGTGCCAGCTCACCGACTTTTAGGCCCACAGATACGCAGTATTTT.